One and the same sample provided the 5 T cell receptor beta chains below, sequenced in a study of OX40 agonist ivuxolimab in advanced cancers. Clones were sequenced by immunoSEQ multiplex PCR, and TCRdb holds only the in-frame ones, with some missing. The sample includes tens of thousands of clones, just over 85% of them seen just once. The specimen comprised CD4+ or CD8+ T cells sorted from blood, sampled in a trial of the OX40 agonist ivuxolimab. These receptors were obtained from an adult with an advanced solid tumor such as melanoma, head and neck, liver or kidney cancer.

The V and J genes are TRBV28 and TRBJ2-1; 14 nucleotides match TRBD2. Germline loops: CDR1 MDHEN, CDR2 SYDVKM. V gave up 5 bases and J gave up 0 bases; unmatched junction bases: 3. This CDR3 is 17 amino acids long. Here the CDR3 reads CASSLGTSGSSYNEQFF. In DNA, the CDR3 is TGTGCCAGCAGTCTCGGGACTAGCGGGAGCTCCTACAATGAGCAGTTCTTC.

The rearrangement uses TRBV28 and TRBJ2-3, with 13 bases that match TRBD2. The CDR3 has 14 residues. Losses at the gene ends were 4 bases for V and 13 bases for J; bases not matched to a gene: 8. Germline V gene sequence: CDR1 MDHEN, CDR2 SYDVKM. CDR3 loop: CASSSPGLAGEEYF. CDR3 DNA sequence: TGTGCCAGCAGTTCCCCCGGACTAGCGGGAGAAGAGTATTTT. The variable domain in full, completed from reference TRBV28 and TRBJ2-3, reads DVKVTQSSRYLVKRTGEKVFLECVQDMDHENMFWYRQDPGLGLRLIYFSYDVKMKEKGDIPEGYSVSREKKERFSLILESASTNQTSMYLCASSSPGLAGEEYFGPGTRLTVL.

This chain uses TRBV7-9 with TRBJ1-5; D uncertain. Germline values: CDR1 SEHNR, CDR2 FQNEAQ (reference sequence). CDR3 size: 14 residues. Trimming shortened V by 3 bases and J by 0 bases, and 6 bases separated the two germline ends. The DNA for the CDR3 is TGTGCCAGCAGCTTCGACAATAGCAATCAGCCCCAGCATTTT. Protein product: CASSFDNSNQPQHF.

This clone was seen repeatedly, ten times or more. This chain links TRBV5-6 with TRBJ1-4, with 10 bases that match TRBD1. CDR1 and CDR2 from the germline V gene are SGHDT and YYEEEE. CDR3 size: 16 residues. V shed 1 base and J 8 bases; nucleotides not matched to a gene: 8. The CDR3 DNA follows: TGTGCCAGCAGCTTGTATGGGGACAGGGGCCGCGAAAAACTGTTTTTT. This codes for CASSLYGDRGREKLFF.

The J gene is TRBJ1-6, the V gene TRBV4-1, with unresolved D. This CDR3 contains 15 residues. Trimming pared 1 base from V and 10 bases from J, leaving 14 bases between. Germline CDR1 reads MGHRA; CDR2 reads YSYEKL. Here the CDR3 reads CASSQGLFGDSPLHF. In DNA, the CDR3 is TGCGCCAGCAGCCAAGGTCTCTTCGGCGACTCACCCCTCCACTTT.